The 17 T cell receptor beta chains below come from one sample, sequenced in a study of T cells in Graves' hyperthyroidism and ophthalmopathy. RNA transcripts served as the template for amplifying TCR beta CDR3 regions. RT-PCR in the first round (using the HTBI primer set) targeted the TCR CDR3. TCRdb reprocessed the multiplex PCR reads via MiXCR and lists one record per CDR3 protein. The sample contains hundreds of thousands of distinct CDR3 sequences, 15% to 20% of which appear only once. The sequencing sample was made of blood. The receptors shown here come from a man aged 35 to 55 with Graves' ophthalmopathy.

The chain employs TRBV19 and TRBJ1-5; no clear D gene. The length of the CDR3 is 14 residues. From germline, CDR1 is LNHDA and CDR2 SQIVND (reference sequence). Trimming removed 10 bases from V and 0 bases from J, with 13 bases in between. The CDR3 is CATDSGDSNQPQHF. The CDR3 nucleotides are TGTGCCACAGATAGTGGAGATAGCAATCAGCCCCAGCATTTT.

This sequence joins TRBV7-8 and TRBJ1-4; TRBD1 agrees at 8 bases. From germline, CDR1 is SGHVS and CDR2 FQNEAQ. The CDR3 loop spans 19 amino acids. V dropped 1 base and J dropped 2; count of bases not matched to a gene: 12. The CDR3 DNA sequence: TGTGCCAGCAGCTTAGTTTCGGGGGCAGGGGGCTATACTAATGAAAAACTGTTTTTT. Protein sequence: CASSLVSGAGGYTNEKLFF.

Ten or more counts support this clonotype. This rearrangement joins TRBV28 to TRBJ1-2; D is unclear. Germline V lookup: CDR1 MDHEN, CDR2 SYDVKM. With 2 bases removed from V and 4 bases from J, the gap between germline ends came to 8 bases. CDR3 length: 13 residues. The CDR3 coding sequence is TGTGCCAGCAGTTTAACAGACATCTATGGCTACACCTTC. This translates into CASSLTDIYGYTF.

Turning to this clonotype: Possible read error: a much larger clone is one base away. This chain links TRBV2 with TRBJ2-5; 7 bases are shared with TRBD1. The CDR3 has 13 amino acids. CDR1 is SNHLY, CDR2 FYNNEI, per germline. For the CDR3, the DNA is TGTGCCAGCAATGAAGGGGGCCTGACGACCCAGTACTTC. Translating gives CASNEGGLTTQYF.

J is TRBJ2-7 and V is TRBV6-8, with 10 bases aligning to TRBD1. Germline trimming cut 2 bases from V and 3 bases from J; bases unmatched to any gene: 7. This CDR3 comprises 16 residues. Germline-derived CDR1 and CDR2 are MNHGY and SAAAGT. The CDR3 DNA is TGTGCCAGCAGTTACGCGGGTAGGACAGGGGGCTACGAGCAGTACTTC. Translation: CASSYAGRTGGYEQYF.

The genes are TRBV30 and TRBJ1-4, with 7 bases aligning to TRBD1. The CDR3 has 14 amino acids. The junction had 5 bases not matched to a gene; V was cut back by 2 bases and J by 5 bases. Per germline, CDR1 GTSNPN and CDR2 SVGIG (reference sequence). This chain's CDR3 is CAWSPGQRNEKLFF. The CDR3 DNA reads as TGTGCCTGGAGTCCGGGACAGCGAAATGAAAAACTGTTTTTT.

J is TRBJ1-2 and V is TRBV5-1; 7 positions agree with TRBD1. Germline V gives CDR1 SGHRS, CDR2 YFSETQ. J gave up 4 bases and V 3 bases, and 15 bases lay outside the gene matches. This CDR3 spans 17 amino acids. This chain's CDR3 is CASSSAPGQPKVYGYTF. The CDR3 bases are TGCGCCAGCAGCTCCGCCCCGGGACAGCCAAAAGTCTATGGCTACACCTTC. The full variable domain, its missing parts supplied by reference TRBV5-1 and TRBJ1-2, is KAGVTQTPRYLIKTRGQQVTLSCSPISGHRSVSWYQQTPGQGLQFLFEYFSETQRNKGNFPGRFSGRQFSNSRSEMNVSTLELGDSALYLCASSSAPGQPKVYGYTFGSGTRLTVV.

This clonotype was recorded a few times. The chain joins TRBV12-3 or TRBV12-4 to TRBJ1-1; D call uncertain. The CDR3 totals 14 residues. V lost 1 base and J lost 4, with 10 bases in between. The CDR3 reads CASSLVGKSTEAFF. CDR3 nucleotide sequence: TGTGCCAGCAGTTTAGTGGGGAAAAGCACTGAAGCTTTCTTT.

This clonotype appeared many times. This sequence joins TRBV12-3 or TRBV12-4 and TRBJ1-2; no firm D call. V was trimmed by 8 bases and J by 5 bases, leaving 12 bases between them. This CDR3 region has 12 residues. The CDR3 protein is CASERQTYGYTF. CDR3 coding DNA: TGTGCCAGCGAGCGTCAGACGTATGGCTACACCTTC.

The V call is TRBV13, the J call TRBJ2-5; TRBD2 might be the D (5 bases). Germline CDR1 PRHDT, CDR2 FYEKMQ (reference sequence). CDR3 length: 15 amino acids. Trimming stripped 7 bases from V and 6 bases from J, with 21 bases between. CDR3 loop: CASTQGRLAMKTQYF. The CDR3 DNA is TGTGCCAGCACCCAAGGACGGCTAGCAATGAAGACCCAGTACTTC.

This clonotype has a handful of counts. The chain combines TRBV28 with TRBJ2-3; 9 positions match TRBD2. The germline V gene encodes CDR1 MDHEN and CDR2 SYDVKM. The junction had 4 bases not matched to a gene; V was cut back by 1 base and J by 5 bases. The CDR3 totals 15 residues. Here the CDR3 DNA reads TGTGCCAGCAGTTTATTCAGAGCGGGAGGAGATACGCAGTATTTT. Its protein product is CASSLFRAGGDTQYF. The whole variable domain, remainder taken from reference TRBV28 and TRBJ2-3, is DVKVTQSSRYLVKRTGEKVFLECVQDMDHENMFWYRQDPGLGLRLIYFSYDVKMKEKGDIPEGYSVSREKKERFSLILESASTNQTSMYLCASSLFRAGGDTQYFGPGTRLTVL.

For this clonotype: Germline is not matched at one junction end, which may reflect a read error. The rearrangement links TRBV18 to TRBJ2-1; 11 nucleotides align to TRBD2. CDR3 length: 15 residues. CDR1 and CDR2 (germline): KGHSH, LQKENI. CDR3: CVSSTGTSGGGEQFF. The CDR3, as DNA: TGTGTCAGCTCAACCGGGACTAGCGGAGGTGGGGAGCAGTTCTTC.

V gene TRBV30 combines with J gene TRBJ2-7, with 8 bases lining up with TRBD1. Germline V gene lookup returns CDR1 GTSNPN and CDR2 SVGIG (reference sequence). The trim removed 2 bases at V and 6 bases at J, leaving 6 bases unmatched. This CDR3 is 13 amino acids long. In nucleotides, the CDR3 is TGTGCCTGGAGTCAACAGGGGGTGGGCGAGCAGTACTTC. Its translation: CAWSQQGVGEQYF. Full variable domain (missing parts from reference TRBV30 and TRBJ2-7): SQTIHQWPATLVQPVGSPLSLECTVEGTSNPNLYWYRQAAGRGLQLLFYSVGIGQISSEVPQNLSASRPQDRQFILSSKKLLLSDSGFYLCAWSQQGVGEQYFGPGTRLTVT.

This clonotype showed up many times. The chain combines TRBV20-1 with TRBJ2-5; a possible D gene is TRBD2 (6 bases). Deletions cut 6 bases from V and 5 bases from J, with 13 bases between. This CDR3 has 12 residues. The germline CDR1 and CDR2 sequences are DFQATT and SNEGSKA (reference sequence). DNA of the CDR3: TGCAGTGCAACGCTAGCGATGGAGACCCAGTACTTC. This sequence encodes CSATLAMETQYF.

The CDR3 coding sequence is TGTGCCAGCAAACGGGGGTACCAAGAGACCCAGTACTTC. It codes for CASKRGYQETQYF. This rearrangement joins TRBV27 to TRBJ2-5; TRBD2 might be the D (6 bases). This CDR3 has 13 amino acids. The V gene's germline CDR1 is MNHEY and CDR2 SMNVEV (reference sequence). V lost 7 bases to trimming and J lost 0 bases, with 9 bases between them.

V and J are TRBV12-3 or TRBV12-4 and TRBJ1-5; D remains unclear. V gave up 3 bases and J gave up 6 bases, with 9 bases separating them. This CDR3 spans 13 amino acids. CDR3 DNA: TGTGCCAGCAGTTTGAGGGTGGGTCAGCCCCAGCATTTT. This encodes CASSLRVGQPQHF.

Written as DNA, the CDR3 is TGTGCCAGCAGTTTAGAGGGACAGGGTACCGAGCAGTACTTC. This encodes CASSLEGQGTEQYF. The V and J genes are TRBV12-3 or TRBV12-4 and TRBJ2-7, with 9 nucleotides matching TRBD1. The J segment lost 6 bases and the V segment lost 1 base, leaving 4 bases of the junction unmatched. The CDR3 spans 14 residues.